Sequencing of this T cell receptor (beta chain) was carried out in a study of blood T cell repertoires in COVID-19. Study in general: Collection of acute and convalescent COVID-19 samples took place in the United States, Italy and Spain. From T cells, B-cell-depleted T cells, or PBMCs came the material, which was cDNA or gDNA.

Germline CDR1 MGHRA, CDR2 YSYEKL. The CDR3 runs 14 residues. Trimming removed 3 bases from V and 4 bases from J, with 12 bases in between. In the original processing: Reference gene primer amplification gave nucleated cell count estimates. The data were produced by immunoSEQ multiplex PCR, yet TCRdb's version contains in-frame clones alone and is incomplete. V and J calls and clone size are those listed in that table; D and trimming were worked out from the DNA. The data hold 50,000 to 75,000 clones, with about nine tenths observed a single time. This chain connects TRBV4-1 to TRBJ1-2; maybe TRBD1 (5 bases). Specimen: peripheral blood. This receptor was obtained from a man aged 60 to 69 with acute or convalescent COVID-19. As DNA, the CDR3 is TGCGCCAGCAGCCACGATGGACATGCCTATGGCTACACCTTC. Translating it yields CASSHDGHAYGYTF.